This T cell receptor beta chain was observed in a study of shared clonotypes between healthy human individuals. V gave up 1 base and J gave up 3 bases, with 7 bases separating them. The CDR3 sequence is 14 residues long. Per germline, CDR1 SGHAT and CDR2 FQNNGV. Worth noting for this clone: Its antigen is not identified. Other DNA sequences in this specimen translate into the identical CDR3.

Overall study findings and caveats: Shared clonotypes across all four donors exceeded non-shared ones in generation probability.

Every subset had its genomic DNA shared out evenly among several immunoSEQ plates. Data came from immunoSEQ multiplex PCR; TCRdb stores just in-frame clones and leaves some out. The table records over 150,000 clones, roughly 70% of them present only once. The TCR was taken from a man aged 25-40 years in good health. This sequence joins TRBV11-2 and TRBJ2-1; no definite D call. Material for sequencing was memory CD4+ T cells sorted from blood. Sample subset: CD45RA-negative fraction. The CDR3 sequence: CASSLASGYNEQFF. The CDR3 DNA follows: TGTGCCAGCAGCTTAGCGTCAGGCTACAATGAGCAGTTCTTC.